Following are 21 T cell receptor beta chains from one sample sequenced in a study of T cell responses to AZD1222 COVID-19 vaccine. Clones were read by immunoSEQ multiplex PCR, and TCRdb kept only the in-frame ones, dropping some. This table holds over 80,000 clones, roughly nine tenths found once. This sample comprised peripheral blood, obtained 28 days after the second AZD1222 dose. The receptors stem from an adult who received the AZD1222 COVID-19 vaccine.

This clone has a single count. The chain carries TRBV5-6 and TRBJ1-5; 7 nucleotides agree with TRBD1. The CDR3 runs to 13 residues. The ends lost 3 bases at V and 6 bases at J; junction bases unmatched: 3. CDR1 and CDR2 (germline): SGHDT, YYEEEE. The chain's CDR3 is CASSSRGTQPQHF. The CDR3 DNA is TGTGCCAGCAGCTCCAGGGGGACTCAGCCCCAGCATTTT. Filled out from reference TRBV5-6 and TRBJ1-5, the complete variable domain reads DAGVTQSPTHLIKTRGQQVTLRCSPKSGHDTVSWYQQALGQGPQFIFQYYEEEERQRGNFPDRFSGHQFPNYSSELNVNALLLGDSALYLCASSSRGTQPQHFGDGTRLSIL.

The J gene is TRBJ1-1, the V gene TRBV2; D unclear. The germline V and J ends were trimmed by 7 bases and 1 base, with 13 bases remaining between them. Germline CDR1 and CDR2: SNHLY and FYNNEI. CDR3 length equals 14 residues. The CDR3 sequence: CASTPWSSNTEAFF. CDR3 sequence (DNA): TGTGCCAGCACCCCTTGGAGTTCGAACACTGAAGCTTTCTTT.

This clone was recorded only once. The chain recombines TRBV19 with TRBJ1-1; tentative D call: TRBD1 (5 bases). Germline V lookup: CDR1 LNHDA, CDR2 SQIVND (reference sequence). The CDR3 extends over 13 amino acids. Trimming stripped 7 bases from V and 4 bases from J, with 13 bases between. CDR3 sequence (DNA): TGTGCCAGTAATTGGGGAAGGGGCACTGAAGCTTTCTTT. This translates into CASNWGRGTEAFF. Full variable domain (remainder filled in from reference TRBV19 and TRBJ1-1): DGGITQSPKYLFRKEGQNVTLSCEQNLNHDAMYWYRQDPGQGLRLIYYSQIVNDFQKGDIAEGYSVSREKKESFPLTVTSAQKNPTAFYLCASNWGRGTEAFFGQGTRLTVV.

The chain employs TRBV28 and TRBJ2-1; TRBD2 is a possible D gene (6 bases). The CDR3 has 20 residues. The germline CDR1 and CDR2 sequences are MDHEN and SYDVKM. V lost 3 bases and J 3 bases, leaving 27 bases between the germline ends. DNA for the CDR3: TGTGCCAGCAGTTTTCAGTCCTCGGGGAAAAGTGGGAGGCTCTACAATGAGCAGTTCTTC. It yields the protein CASSFQSSGKSGRLYNEQFF. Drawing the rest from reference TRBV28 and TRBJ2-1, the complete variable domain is DVKVTQSSRYLVKRTGEKVFLECVQDMDHENMFWYRQDPGLGLRLIYFSYDVKMKEKGDIPEGYSVSREKKERFSLILESASTNQTSMYLCASSFQSSGKSGRLYNEQFFGPGTRLTVL.

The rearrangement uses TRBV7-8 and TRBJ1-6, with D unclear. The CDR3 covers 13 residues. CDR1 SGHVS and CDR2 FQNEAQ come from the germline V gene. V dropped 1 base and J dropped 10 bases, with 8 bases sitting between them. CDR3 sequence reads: CASSLDIGSPLHF. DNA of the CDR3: TGTGCCAGCAGCTTAGATATCGGGTCACCCCTCCACTTT.

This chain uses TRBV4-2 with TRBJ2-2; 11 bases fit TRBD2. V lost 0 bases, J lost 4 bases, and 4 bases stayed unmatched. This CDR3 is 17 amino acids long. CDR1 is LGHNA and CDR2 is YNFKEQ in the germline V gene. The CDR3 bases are TGTGCCAGCAGCCAAGAACTAGCGGGAGATGGCACCGGGGAGCTGTTTTTT. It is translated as CASSQELAGDGTGELFF.

CDR3: CASSLKGDTSPNNV. The CDR3 DNA reads as TGTGCCAGCAGCTTAAAGGGGGACACGTCCCCAAACAACGTC. This chain joins TRBV11-2 and TRBJ2-7, with D maybe TRBD1 (6 bases). This CDR3 has 14 amino acids. The germline CDR1 and CDR2 sequences are SGHAT and FQNNGV.

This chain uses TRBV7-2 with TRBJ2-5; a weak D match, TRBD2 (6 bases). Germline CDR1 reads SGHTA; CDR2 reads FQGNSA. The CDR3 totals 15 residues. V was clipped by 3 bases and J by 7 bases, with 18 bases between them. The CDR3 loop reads CASSLPGLGKGTQYF. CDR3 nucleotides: TGTGCCAGCAGCTTGCCGGGACTGGGAAAGGGGACCCAGTACTTC.

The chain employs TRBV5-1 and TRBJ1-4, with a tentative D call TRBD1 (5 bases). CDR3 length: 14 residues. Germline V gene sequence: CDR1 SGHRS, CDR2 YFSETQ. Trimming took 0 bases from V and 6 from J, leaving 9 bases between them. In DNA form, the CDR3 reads TGCGCCAGCAGCTTGGTTAGGGGAGATGAAAAACTGTTTTTT. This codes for CASSLVRGDEKLFF.

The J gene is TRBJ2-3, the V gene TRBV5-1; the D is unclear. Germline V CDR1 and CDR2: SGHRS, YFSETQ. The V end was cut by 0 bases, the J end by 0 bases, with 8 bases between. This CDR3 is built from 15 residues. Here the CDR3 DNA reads TGCGCCAGCAGCTTGGCCACAGATAGCACAGATACGCAGTATTTT. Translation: CASSLATDSTDTQYF.

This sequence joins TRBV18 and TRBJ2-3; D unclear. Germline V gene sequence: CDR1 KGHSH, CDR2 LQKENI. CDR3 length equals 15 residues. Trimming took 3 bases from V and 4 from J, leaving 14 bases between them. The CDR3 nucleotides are TGTGCCAGCTCACCCCAGGCATCAACCCCAGATACGCAGTATTTT. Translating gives CASSPQASTPDTQYF.

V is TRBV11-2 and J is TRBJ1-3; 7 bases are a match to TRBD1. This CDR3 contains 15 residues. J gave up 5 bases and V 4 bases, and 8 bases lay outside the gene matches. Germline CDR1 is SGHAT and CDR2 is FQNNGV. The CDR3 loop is CASSSYRGLRNTIYF. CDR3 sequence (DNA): TGTGCCAGCAGCTCTTACAGGGGTCTGCGAAACACCATATATTTT.

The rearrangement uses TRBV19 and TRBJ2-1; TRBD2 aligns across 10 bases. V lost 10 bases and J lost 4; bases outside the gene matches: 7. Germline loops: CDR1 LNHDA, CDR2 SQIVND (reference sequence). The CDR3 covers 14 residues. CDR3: CATTSSGSYNEQFF. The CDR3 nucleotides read TGTGCCACCACTTCTAGCGGGAGTTACAATGAGCAGTTCTTC. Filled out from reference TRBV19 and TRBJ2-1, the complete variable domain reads DGGITQSPKYLFRKEGQNVTLSCEQNLNHDAMYWYRQDPGQGLRLIYYSQIVNDFQKGDIAEGYSVSREKKESFPLTVTSAQKNPTAFYLCATTSSGSYNEQFFGPGTRLTVL.

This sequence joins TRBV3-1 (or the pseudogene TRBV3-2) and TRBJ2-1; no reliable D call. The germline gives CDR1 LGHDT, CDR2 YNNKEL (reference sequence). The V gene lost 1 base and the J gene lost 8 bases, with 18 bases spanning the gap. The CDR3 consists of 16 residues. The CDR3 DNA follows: TGTGCCAGCAGCCAAGGGTGGGCGGATCCTAGGGATGAGCAGTTCTTC. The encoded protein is CASSQGWADPRDEQFF.

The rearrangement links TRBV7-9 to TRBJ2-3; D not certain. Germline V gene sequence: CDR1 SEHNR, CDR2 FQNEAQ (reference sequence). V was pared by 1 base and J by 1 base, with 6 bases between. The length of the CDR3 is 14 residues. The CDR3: CASSLDSGTDTQYF. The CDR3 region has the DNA TGTGCCAGCAGCTTAGACAGCGGCACAGATACGCAGTATTTT.

In DNA, the CDR3 is TGTGCCAGTTCGGACGGAGGACCCTATAATTCACCCCTCCACTTT. Its protein is CASSDGGPYNSPLHF. This chain links TRBV19 with TRBJ1-6; no definite D call. V lost 8 bases and J 2 bases, leaving 13 bases between the germline ends. Germline CDR1 and CDR2: LNHDA and SQIVND (reference sequence). This CDR3 is built from 15 residues.

This CDR3 is CASSLGPVSSYNEQFF. The CDR3 DNA reads TGCGCCAGCAGCTTGGGTCCGGTAAGCTCCTACAATGAGCAGTTCTTC. The chain joins TRBV5-1 to TRBJ2-1; D unresolved. CDR3 length: 16 amino acids. CDR1 and CDR2 from the germline V gene are SGHRS and YFSETQ. V was trimmed by 0 bases and J by 0 bases, leaving 10 bases between them.

CDR3: CASSPRDSMNTEAFF. CDR3 nucleotides: TGTGCCAGCAGCCCCCGGGACAGCATGAACACTGAAGCTTTCTTT. V gene TRBV7-6 combines with J gene TRBJ1-1, with TRBD1 identical over 7 bases. CDR1 and CDR2 from the germline V gene are SGHVS and FNYEAQ. This CDR3 comprises 15 residues. Trimming at V came to 5 bases and at J to 0 bases, leaving 6 bases not matched to a gene.

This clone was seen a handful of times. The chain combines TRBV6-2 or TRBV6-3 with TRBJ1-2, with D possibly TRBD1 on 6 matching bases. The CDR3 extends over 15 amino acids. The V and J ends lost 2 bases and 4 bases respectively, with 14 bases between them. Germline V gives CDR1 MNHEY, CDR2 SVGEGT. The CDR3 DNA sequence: TGTGCCAGCAGTTACGGGACCAGGGGAGGCTATGGCTACACCTTC. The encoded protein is CASSYGTRGGYGYTF.

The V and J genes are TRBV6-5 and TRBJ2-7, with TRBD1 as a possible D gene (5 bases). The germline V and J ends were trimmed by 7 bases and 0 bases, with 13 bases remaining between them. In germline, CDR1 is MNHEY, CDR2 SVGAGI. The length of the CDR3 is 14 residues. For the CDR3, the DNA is TGTGCCAGCAAGCAGACAGCTAGCTCCTACGAGCAGTACTTC. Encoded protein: CASKQTASSYEQYF.

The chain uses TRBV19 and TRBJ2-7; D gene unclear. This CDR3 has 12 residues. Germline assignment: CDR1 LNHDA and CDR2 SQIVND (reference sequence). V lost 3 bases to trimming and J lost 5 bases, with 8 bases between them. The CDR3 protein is CASSISTNEQYF. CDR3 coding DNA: TGTGCCAGTAGTATTTCGACCAACGAGCAGTACTTC.